This TCR beta chain was observed in a study of siplizumab effects on memory and regulatory T cells. V lost 3 bases to trimming and J lost 6 bases, with 9 bases between them. The CDR3 is 11 residues long. Germline V CDR1 and CDR2: DFQATT, SNEGSKA (reference sequence). As regards this clone: The target antigen is unknown.

Only in-frame clones appear in the TCRdb table, and some are missing; sequencing was by immunoSEQ multiplex PCR. This sample has around 100,000 clones, with approximately 94% found just once. The study's findings and limits: About 80-96% of proliferating CD4+ or CD8+ clones had no assignable naive or memory phenotype.

The sequencing input was non-Treg CD4+ T cells sorted from blood. The chain links TRBV20-1 to TRBJ2-7; maybe TRBD2 (5 bases). The receptor was derived from a human donor in good health. CDR3 in amino acids: CSASTRGEQYF. The CDR3 bases are TGCAGTGCTAGCACTAGAGGCGAGCAGTACTTC.